These 16 T cell receptor beta chains were all obtained from the same sample, sequenced in a study of post-analysis software for immune sequencing data (dated by TCRdb to 2014 to 2015). The method was PCR. Sequenced on an Illumina HiSeq 2500. To reduce PCR and sequencing biases, unique molecular identifiers were incorporated into the TCR beta cDNA libraries. TCRdb's own reprocessing of the public reads used fastp at Q25 and MiXCR and kept productive beta chains. Rows merge per CDR3 protein into single entries with the most common DNA and genes. Present in this sample are about 260,000 distinct CDR3 sequences, about 40% of which were seen just once. The top ten hold approximately 4.6% of the sample. Antigens for these TCRs are unknown. Paper-wide results and their limitations: Several TRBV segments, including TRBV5-6, TRBV5-1 and TRBV20-1, were significantly more frequent in patients than controls.

The sequencing input was blood. The receptor set was obtained from a girl aged 10 to 17 with multiple sclerosis.

This clonotype showed up many times. J is TRBJ2-7 and V is TRBV6-1, with D perhaps TRBD2 (7 bases). The CDR3 runs 16 residues. V dropped 5 bases and J dropped 5 bases, with 22 bases sitting between them. From germline, CDR1 is MNHNS and CDR2 SASEGT. The CDR3 nucleotides are TGTGCCAGCAGTATTATCGGGGGGCAGGTGGGGAACGAGCAGTACTTC. Its protein product is CASSIIGGQVGNEQYF.

This clonotype was found a few times. This sequence joins TRBV5-8 and TRBJ2-5; unclear D gene. V lost 2 bases and J 11 bases, leaving 22 bases between the germline ends. Germline V CDR1 and CDR2: SGHTS, YDEGEE. The CDR3 covers 15 residues. The CDR3 bases are TGTGCCAGCAGCTTAAGCCGCAATCTCATCAATGAGCAGTACTTC. It yields the protein CASSLSRNLINEQYF.

The V call is TRBV12-3 or TRBV12-4, the J call TRBJ1-5, with 8 bases that match TRBD1. Germline trimming cut 3 bases from V and 5 bases from J; bases unmatched to any gene: 9. The CDR3 is made up of 16 amino acids. For the CDR3, the DNA is TGTGCCAGCAGTTTCGTGGGACAGGTAGTGCATCAGCCCCAGCATTTT. This sequence encodes CASSFVGQVVHQPQHF.

This clonotype occurred once. A read error may be the cause here, since a much bigger clone is one base away. The chain couples TRBV28 to TRBJ1-2; tentative D call: TRBD1 (5 bases). The CDR3 has 16 amino acids. V was trimmed by 6 bases and J by 9 bases, leaving 26 bases between them. Germline V CDR1 and CDR2: MDHEN, SYDVKM. CDR3: CASSPNLPGRSSSYTF. In DNA form, the CDR3 reads TGTGCCAGCAGCCCCAACCTTCCGGGACGGTCATCTAGCTACACCTTC.

This clonotype showed up just once. The CDR3 region has the DNA TGTGCCAGCAGCTCCCGGACAGGGGAAGTTGGCTACACCTTC. Translated: CASSSRTGEVGYTF. This chain uses TRBV7-8 with TRBJ1-2; the match to TRBD1 covers 9 bases. In germline, CDR1 is SGHVS, CDR2 FQNEAQ. This CDR3 contains 14 residues. V was pared by 4 bases and J by 7 bases, with 7 bases of the junction left unmatched.

In this sample, this clonotype turned up many times. The V gene is TRBV29-1, the J gene TRBJ2-1, with 9 bases aligning to TRBD1. The junction had 9 bases not matched to a gene; V was cut back by 6 bases and J by 9 bases. The CDR3 has 13 residues. The germline gives CDR1 SQVTM, CDR2 ANQGSEA. The chain's CDR3 is CSVKQTGGIEQFF. The CDR3 nucleotides are TGCAGCGTGAAACAGACAGGGGGTATTGAGCAGTTCTTC.

The CDR3 sequence: CASSRGLAANNEQFF. The CDR3, as DNA: TGTGCCAGCAGCCGAGGACTAGCGGCCAACAATGAGCAGTTCTTC. V usage is TRBV6-1 and J usage is TRBJ2-1; TRBD2 matches 10 bases. CDR3 length: 15 residues. V trimming: 6 bases; J trimming: 5 bases; junction bases outside the gene matches: 7. Germline CDR1 MNHNS, CDR2 SASEGT.

This clonotype occurred many times. The chain links TRBV11-2 to TRBJ2-5; D is unresolved. Trimming stripped 5 bases from V and 7 bases from J, with 14 bases between. The germline gives CDR1 SGHAT, CDR2 FQNNGV. The CDR3 totals 13 residues. This CDR3 is CASSLNPSGTQYF. The CDR3 DNA reads as TGTGCCAGCAGCCTTAATCCCTCCGGGACCCAGTACTTC.

The chain uses TRBV29-1 and TRBJ2-4; D is ambiguous. Near its end, the DNA agrees better with TRBJ2-7, so the J call may be wrong. Per germline, CDR1 SQVTM and CDR2 ANQGSEA. CDR3 length: 12 residues. CDR3 in amino acids: CSVVLGSDEQYF. The CDR3 DNA follows: TGCAGCGTTGTCCTAGGTTCCGACGAGCAGTACTTC.

The genes are TRBV4-2 and TRBJ2-2; D gene uncertain. Germline loops: CDR1 LGHNA, CDR2 YNFKEQ. CDR3 length: 12 amino acids. V gave up 0 bases and J gave up 5 bases, with 1 base separating them. The CDR3 protein is CASSQDTGELFF. In DNA, the CDR3 is TGTGCCAGCAGCCAAGATACCGGGGAGCTGTTTTTT.

At least ten counts were recorded for this clonotype. The V call is TRBV12-3 or TRBV12-4, the J call TRBJ1-2, with D perhaps matching TRBD1 (5 bases). Deletions cut 6 bases from V and 6 bases from J, with 14 bases between. The CDR3 has 13 residues. The CDR3: CASSSGQTNGYTF. DNA of the CDR3: TGTGCCAGCAGCTCGGGGCAAACTAATGGCTACACCTTC.

This clonotype was seen many times. V usage is TRBV24-1 and J usage is TRBJ2-1; D perhaps matches TRBD2 (6 bases). The CDR3 contains 12 residues. The germline CDR1 and CDR2 sequences are KGHDR and SFDVKD. The V end was cut by 3 bases, the J end by 7 bases, with 6 bases between. CDR3 protein: CATSDGGNEQFF. The CDR3 DNA reads as TGTGCCACCAGTGATGGGGGGAATGAGCAGTTCTTC.

The chain has TRBV12-3 or TRBV12-4 and TRBJ2-7; weak D call: TRBD2 (6 bases). The CDR3 is 14 amino acids. Trimming took 2 bases from V and 3 from J, leaving 11 bases between them. CDR3 loop: CASSLHGSDYEQYF. CDR3 in DNA: TGTGCCAGCAGTTTACACGGGAGTGACTACGAGCAGTACTTC.

Ten or more counts support this clonotype. The genes are TRBV10-3 and TRBJ2-5, with a weak D call TRBD1 (5 bases). The CDR3 has 14 amino acids. The V and J ends lost 0 bases and 2 bases respectively, with 7 bases between them. Germline CDR1 reads ENHRY; CDR2 reads SYGVKD. The DNA of the CDR3 is TGTGCCATCAGTGAGTCAAGGGGTCAAGAGACCCAGTACTTC. Translating it yields CAISESRGQETQYF.

The chain has TRBV20-1 and TRBJ1-2; 10 bases are a match to TRBD1. Losses at the gene ends were 0 bases for V and 5 bases for J; bases not matched to a gene: 9. Looked up from germline, CDR1 is DFQATT and CDR2 is SNEGSKA (reference sequence). The CDR3 runs 16 residues. CDR3 DNA sequence: TGCAGTGCTAGAGATGCCGGGACAGGGGTAACTTATGGCTACACCTTC. Translated, it gives CSARDAGTGVTYGYTF.

The chain has TRBV3-1 and TRBJ2-1; 11 bases are shared with TRBD2. The CDR3 runs 19 residues. V was pared by 6 bases and J by 8 bases, with 21 bases of the junction left unmatched. The germline CDR1 and CDR2 sequences are LGHDT and YNNKEL (reference sequence). The CDR3 coding sequence is TGTGCCAGCAGTCTGACGAGGGGGAGACTAGCGGGACCGAGGGATGAGCAGTTCTTC. This translates into CASSLTRGRLAGPRDEQFF.